The clone carrying this T cell receptor (beta chain) was seen a single time. The antigen is undetermined. The data are from a study of PD-1 blockade in classical Hodgkin lymphoma. Germline CDR1 and CDR2: MNHEY and SMNVEV (reference sequence). The V and J ends lost 6 bases and 5 bases respectively, with 20 bases between them. CDR3 size: 15 residues. The table came from immunoSEQ multiplex PCR; TCRdb's copy has only in-frame clones and leaves some out. The sample includes about 29,000 clones, almost 90% of them seen just once. Findings of the study overall: A reduction in baseline TCR diversity was reportedly seen in newly diagnosed patients relative to healthy donors. Individuals who commenced nivolumab within less than 1 year of ASCT were excluded.

Each patient relapsed following autologous stem cell transplantation, and prior brentuximab vedotin exposure differed. From thawed PBMCs, CD8+ T cells were isolated by magnetic negative selection. This receptor was identified in a human donor with classical Hodgkin lymphoma. The source material was CD8+ T cells from blood, sampled at baseline. The chain employs TRBV27 and TRBJ2-7, with D perhaps being TRBD1 or TRBD2 (5 bases each). CDR3 region: CASSGASLGVHEQYF. The CDR3 coding sequence is TGTGCCAGCAGCGGGGCAAGCCTCGGGGTCCACGAGCAGTACTTC.